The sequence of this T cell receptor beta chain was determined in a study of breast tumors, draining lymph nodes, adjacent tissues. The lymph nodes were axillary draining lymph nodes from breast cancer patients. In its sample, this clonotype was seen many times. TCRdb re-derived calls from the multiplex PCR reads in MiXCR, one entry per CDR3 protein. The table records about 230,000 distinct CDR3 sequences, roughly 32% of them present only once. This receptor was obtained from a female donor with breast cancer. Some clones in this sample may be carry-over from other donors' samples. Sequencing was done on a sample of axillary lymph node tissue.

CDR3 coding DNA: TGCAGCGTTGAAGGGACAGGGACCTACGAGCAGTACTTC. Its translation is CSVEGTGTYEQYF. The genes are TRBV29-1 and TRBJ2-7, with 8 bases lining up with TRBD1. Germline CDR1 is SQVTM and CDR2 is ANQGSEA. The ends lost 1 base at V and 2 bases at J; junction bases unmatched: 1. The CDR3 extends over 13 amino acids.